Listed below are T cell receptor beta chains from one sample, sequenced in a study of blood T cell repertoires in COVID-19. Repertoires were generated with immunoSEQ multiplex PCR, while TCRdb's copy carries only in-frame clones and drops some. Of under 200,000 clones detected, roughly 86% appear once; the ten largest clones hold 4.5% to 7%. The sample comprised PBMCs or T cells enriched from blood (not recorded which). The source is a man between 40 and 49 years old with acute COVID-19. CDR3s include the opening cysteine and the closing phenylalanine or tryptophan. The D gene is left open where the match is weak. Not every row has a clone size; where given, it reads once, few, many or a size class.

>.|13|TRBV30|TRBJ2-7|.
TGTGCCAGCCGGACAGTTACTACCTACGAGCAGTACTTC
CASRTVTTYEQYF
>.|13|TRBV7-8|TRBJ2-3|TRBD2
TGTGCCAGCAGCCTAGGTTGGTCGGGAGGGGAATTTTTT
CASSLGWSGGEFF
>.|16|TRBV15|TRBJ1-6|.
TGTGCCACCAGCAGAGGGGGAGGGACGGGAGAATCACCCCTCCACTTT
CATSRGGGTGESPLHF
>once|13|TRBV3-1/TRBV3-2|TRBJ1-4|.
TGTGCCAGCAGCCGGGGGAGGGATGAAAAACTGTTTTTT
CASSRGRDEKLFF
>.|17|TRBV25-1|TRBJ2-1|TRBD2
TGTGCCAGCAGTGGACTAGCGGGAGGCCCCCTCGAATATGAGCAGTTCTTC
CASSGLAGGPLEYEQFF
>.|13|TRBV3-1/TRBV3-2|TRBJ1-5|.
TGTGCCAGCAGCCAGACATACAATCAGCCCCAGCATTTT
CASSQTYNQPQHF
>.|12|TRBV7-3|TRBJ2-3|TRBD1
TGTGCCAGCAGCCAGGACAGGGATACGCAGTATTTT
CASSQDRDTQYF
>.|13|TRBV6-5|TRBJ2-5|TRBD1
TGTGCCAGCACCGGACAGGGGGTAGAGACCCAGTACTTC
CASTGQGVETQYF
>.|13|TRBV11-1|TRBJ2-1|.
TGTGCCAGCAGCCCGAGATATTACAATGAGCAGTTCTTC
CASSPRYYNEQFF
>.|14|TRBV7-8|TRBJ1-2|.
TGTGCCAGCAGCTTAGCGACAGCTAACTATGGCTACACCTTC
CASSLATANYGYTF
>.|15|TRBV7-9|TRBJ1-4|TRBD1
TGTGCCAGCAGCTTGCCCTACAGGGGGAATGAAAAACTGTTTTTT
CASSLPYRGNEKLFF
>.|14|TRBV4-2|TRBJ2-1|TRBD2
TGTGCCAGCAGCCTGAGCGGGAGCCTGAATGAGCAGTTCTTC
CASSLSGSLNEQFF
>.|15|TRBV10-3|TRBJ1-5|.
TGTGCCATCAGTGAGTCGAGACTTGGTAGCCAGCCCCAGCATTTT
CAISESRLGSQPQHF
>.|14|TRBV18|TRBJ1-1|.
TGTGCCAGCTCACCCCAGGGAGGGGACACTGAAGCTTTCTTT
CASSPQGGDTEAFF
>.|14|TRBV19|TRBJ2-1|TRBD2
TGTGCCGTGTCCCCTAGCGGGTTTTACAATGAGCAGTTCTTC
CAVSPSGFYNEQFF
>.|16|TRBV5-1|TRBJ1-4|.
TGCGCCAGCAGCTTAAACCCAGCTGGGAGGGGTGAAAAACTGTTTTTT
CASSLNPAGRGEKLFF
>.|17|TRBV6-7|TRBJ1-2|.
TGTGCCAGCAGTGGGGCGGGACGCCGAACCTCTAACTATGGCTACACCTTC
CASSGAGRRTSNYGYTF
>.|15|TRBV6-5|TRBJ2-3|TRBD2
TGTGCCAGCAGTTACGTCCGGGAGGTATCAGATACGCAGTATTTT
CASSYVREVSDTQYF
>.|13|TRBV4-1|TRBJ2-7|.
TGCGCCAGCAGCCAGGCGGACAGTTACGAGCAGTACTTC
CASSQADSYEQYF
>.|17|TRBV9|TRBJ2-1|TRBD2
TGTGCCAGCAGCGCGACTAGCGGGAGGGGCGCCTACAATGAGCAGTTCTTC
CASSATSGRGAYNEQFF
>once|13|TRBV10-3|TRBJ1-1|TRBD1
TGTGCCATCAGGGCAGGGGGAATCACTGAAGCTTTCTTT
CAIRAGGITEAFF
>few|16|TRBV19|TRBJ2-1|TRBD2
TGTGCCAGTAGTATTCGACTAGCGGGAGTCGACAATGAGCAGTTCTTC
CASSIRLAGVDNEQFF
>.|12|TRBV3-1/TRBV3-2|TRBJ2-2|.
TGTGCCAGCAGCTCTAGCATCGGGGAGCTGTTTTTT
CASSSSIGELFF
>few|15|TRBV2|TRBJ1-4|TRBD1
TGTGCCAGCAAGTTGAGGGAGACAGGGGTGGAAAAACTGTTTTTT
CASKLRETGVEKLFF
>once|15|TRBV28|TRBJ2-1|.
TGTGCCAGCAGTTTGGGGGGGGCACGAGTTAATGAGCAGTTCTTC
CASSLGGARVNEQFF
>few|15|TRBV6-4|TRBJ2-2|.
TGTGCCAGCAGTGGGTCGGGAGAGAACACCGGGGAGCTGTTTTTT
CASSGSGENTGELFF
>.|13|TRBV5-1|TRBJ2-1|TRBD2
TGCGCCAGCGGGGGGACTAGAGACAATGAGCAGTTCTTC
CASGGTRDNEQFF
>once|15|TRBV27|TRBJ1-4|TRBD1
TGTGCCAGCAGTTTAGTTGAGGGGGCGTTTGAAAAACTGTTTTTT
CASSLVEGAFEKLFF
>.|15|TRBV9|TRBJ2-1|TRBD2
TGTGCCAGCAGCGTAGGGACTAGCAACTACAATGAGCAGTTCTTC
CASSVGTSNYNEQFF
>.|15|TRBV5-1|TRBJ2-1|TRBD2
TGCGCCAGCAGCTTGTTAGGACTAGCTGCTGATGAGCAGTTCTTC
CASSLLGLAADEQFF
>few|13|TRBV5-5|TRBJ2-1|TRBD2
TGTGCCAGCAGCGTAGAGGGGACTAGCGTTACGTTCTTC
CASSVEGTSVTFF
>.|15|TRBV7-9|TRBJ1-6|.
TGTGCCAGCAGCTTAGGCGCGTCGGCGGGGACACCCCTCCACTTT
CASSLGASAGTPLHF
>.|19|TRBV3-1/TRBV3-2|TRBJ2-5|TRBD2
TGTGCCAGCAGCCAAGTATACGGGACTAGCGGGAGGGCCAGGGAGACCCAGTACTTC
CASSQVYGTSGRARETQYF
>.|13|TRBV7-9|TRBJ2-1|.
TGTGCCAGCAGCTTAACAGGACGAAATGAGCAGTTCTTC
CASSLTGRNEQFF
>.|14|TRBV27|TRBJ1-3|.
TGTGCCAGCAGTTTGGGGGCAGCTGGAAACACCATATATTTT
CASSLGAAGNTIYF
>.|14|TRBV5-1|TRBJ1-4|.
TGCGCCAGCAGCTTGGACCTTAAGGGGGAAAAACTGTTTTTT
CASSLDLKGEKLFF
>.|14|TRBV10-3|TRBJ2-1|.
TGTGCCATCAGTGCGGACGGGAGACGAAATGAGCAGTTCTTC
CAISADGRRNEQFF
>.|13|TRBV10-2|TRBJ1-5|.
TGCGCCAGTTGCGCGGCCCCCCTTCAGCCCCAGCATTTT
CASCAAPLQPQHF
>.|14|TRBV18|TRBJ2-7|TRBD1
TGTGCCAGCTCAGACAGGGTAGACGTCGACGAGCAGTACTTC
CASSDRVDVDEQYF
>.|15|TRBV4-1|TRBJ2-2|TRBD1
TGCGCCAGCAGCTACAGGGGGCCGAACACCGGGGAGCTGTTTTTT
CASSYRGPNTGELFF
>.|17|TRBV10-3|TRBJ2-5|TRBD1
TGTGCCATCAGTGAGTTGTGGGGACAGGGGGCGGAGGAGACCCAGTACTTC
CAISELWGQGAEETQYF
>.|16|TRBV7-7|TRBJ2-1|.
TGTGCCAGCAGCTTAATAAACGGGGCAGGGGAAAATGAGCAGTTCTTC
CASSLINGAGENEQFF
>.|17|TRBV2|TRBJ2-4|TRBD2
TGTGCCAGCAGTTCCAGTCCTAGCGGCCTAGCCAAAAACATTCAGTACTTC
CASSSSPSGLAKNIQYF
>.|14|TRBV2|TRBJ1-5|TRBD1
TGTGCCAGCAGAGACAGGGGGCAAGGGCAGCCCCAGCATTTT
CASRDRGQGQPQHF
>once|17|TRBV5-1|TRBJ2-1|.
TGCGCCAGCGCTGGGGCGGCCGGGACTCCCTCCTACAATGAGCAGTTCTTC
CASAGAAGTPSYNEQFF
>.|18|TRBV5-4|TRBJ2-3|TRBD2
TGTGCCAGCAGCTTGGAACTACTAGCGGGAGGGCCATCAGATACGCAGTATTTT
CASSLELLAGGPSDTQYF
>.|12|TRBV12-3/TRBV12-4|TRBJ1-1|.
TGTGCCAGCAGCCCCCCGGGGTTAGAAGCTTTCTTT
CASSPPGLEAFF
>once|15|TRBV3-1/TRBV3-2|TRBJ2-7|.
TGTGCCAGCAGCCAAGGACGGGTGATAACCTACGAGCAGTACTTC
CASSQGRVITYEQYF
>once|13|TRBV19|TRBJ1-1|TRBD1
TGTGCCAGCCAGAGGACAGGGGGGACTGAAGCTTTCTTT
CASQRTGGTEAFF
>.|14|TRBV5-6|TRBJ1-5|TRBD1
TGTGCCAGCAGCTTCAGGGACAGCCATCAGCCCCAGCATTTT
CASSFRDSHQPQHF
>once|17|TRBV6-2/TRBV6-3|TRBJ2-5|.
TGTGCCAGCAGTTTAACCGCCGGGACGAGGGAGCGGGCGACCCAGTACTTC
CASSLTAGTRERATQYF